The 11 T cell receptor beta chains listed next were all sequenced from one sample in a study of T cells after yellow fever vaccination (dated by TCRdb to between 2018 and 2021). The label giving this sample's treatment or condition can be read as: live attenuated yellow fever vaccine strain. The method was 5' RACE. Instrument used: Illumina NovaSeq 6000. The public reads were run again by TCRdb, first through fastp at Q25 and then through MiXCR, and only productive beta chains were kept. Every distinct CDR3 protein forms one entry, paired with its most common genes and DNA. This sample has 310,000 or so distinct CDR3 sequences in its table, and 3.6% of those were observed once. The top ten hold around 24% of the sample. The sample in question was PBMCs, obtained on the day of the yellow fever booster vaccination. Receptors were obtained from a man between 18 and 35 years old who received the YFV17D yellow fever vaccine.

The sample holds many counts of this clonotype. The chain uses TRBV2 and TRBJ2-2, with D perhaps matching TRBD2 (5 bases). V lost 3 bases to trimming and J lost 1 base, with 6 bases between them. The CDR3 totals 14 residues. In germline, CDR1 is SNHLY, CDR2 FYNNEI. The CDR3 loop reads CASSEAGNTGELFF. CDR3 bases: TGTGCCAGCAGTGAGGCGGGGAACACCGGGGAGCTGTTTTTT.

This clonotype was detected ten times or more. The rearrangement links TRBV7-2 to TRBJ1-4; 9 bases agree with TRBD1. Germline trimming cut 5 bases from V and 4 bases from J; bases unmatched to any gene: 17. The CDR3 contains 19 residues. Germline V gene lookup returns CDR1 SGHTA and CDR2 FQGNSA. Here the CDR3 DNA reads TGTGCCAGCAGCCCTAGGGAATGGGACAGGGTAACGGTTAATGAAAAACTGTTTTTT. Translating gives CASSPREWDRVTVNEKLFF.

The gene calls are TRBV5-6 and TRBJ1-2, with no clear D. Trimming took off 1 base at V and 4 bases at J, with 14 bases between the two ends. CDR3 length equals 15 residues. Germline CDR1 reads SGHDT; CDR2 reads YYEEEE. DNA of the CDR3: TGTGCCAGCAGCTTGCGACTGTCAATCGCCTATGGCTACACCTTC. As protein: CASSLRLSIAYGYTF. Based on the CDR3 plus reference TRBV5-6 and TRBJ1-2, the full variable domain is DAGVTQSPTHLIKTRGQQVTLRCSPKSGHDTVSWYQQALGQGPQFIFQYYEEEERQRGNFPDRFSGHQFPNYSSELNVNALLLGDSALYLCASSLRLSIAYGYTFGSGTRLTVV.

This clonotype was observed at least ten times. The chain uses TRBV29-1 and TRBJ2-1, with D possibly being TRBD2 (5 bases). Looked up from germline, CDR1 is SQVTM and CDR2 is ANQGSEA. V dropped 4 bases and J dropped 3 bases, with 10 bases sitting between them. The CDR3 has 13 residues. The CDR3 DNA reads as TGCAGCGTTGCAGCGGCCCACTACAATGAGCAGTTCTTC. This gives the protein CSVAAAHYNEQFF.

The gene calls are TRBV5-4 and TRBJ2-7; D is perhaps TRBD2 (5 bases). The V end lost 0 bases, the J end lost 6 bases, and 7 bases lay between the germline ends. The CDR3 covers 12 residues. Germline V gene lookup returns CDR1 SGHNT and CDR2 YYREEE (reference sequence). The CDR3, as DNA: TGTGCCAGCAGCTTGGCCGCGGGCGAGCAGTACTTC. Translated, it gives CASSLAAGEQYF.

This chain's CDR3 is CASSQFATNEKLFF. DNA for the CDR3: TGTGCCAGCAGCCAATTCGCAACTAATGAAAAACTGTTTTTT. The rearrangement uses TRBV7-9 and TRBJ1-4; D gene uncertain. Trimming shortened V by 5 bases and J by 0 bases, and 7 bases separated the two germline ends. The germline V gene encodes CDR1 SEHNR and CDR2 FQNEAQ (reference sequence). The CDR3 totals 14 residues.

This clonotype was recorded a few times. This rearrangement joins TRBV20-1 to TRBJ2-1, with TRBD2 matching over 12 bases. V lost 5 bases to trimming and J lost 9 bases; unmatched junction nucleotides: 5. The CDR3 consists of 13 residues. From germline, CDR1 is DFQATT and CDR2 SNEGSKA (reference sequence). The CDR3 nucleotides are TGCAGTGCTCCAGGACTAGCGGGGAGTGAGCAGTTCTTC. Protein sequence: CSAPGLAGSEQFF.

The gene calls are TRBV28 and TRBJ2-4; D remains ambiguous. CDR1 and CDR2 (germline): MDHEN, SYDVKM. The V gene lost 5 bases and the J gene lost 6 bases, with 11 bases spanning the gap. CDR3 length: 13 amino acids. In nucleotides, the CDR3 is TGTGCCAGCAGTCTAGGCCAGCTAAACATTCAGTACTTC. Translated: CASSLGQLNIQYF.

This clonotype was found many times. This chain uses TRBV5-1 with TRBJ2-7; 7 positions match TRBD1. Germline CDR1 and CDR2: SGHRS and YFSETQ. CDR3 size: 14 residues. J lost 0 bases, V lost 4 bases, and 4 bases had no gene match. CDR3 in amino acids: CASSPWDSSYEQYV. The CDR3 coding sequence is TGCGCCAGCAGCCCTTGGGACAGCTCCTACGAGCAGTACGTC.

This clonotype was recorded many times. The chain joins TRBV5-1 to TRBJ1-1, with D hard to call. CDR3 length: 15 residues. The germline V and J ends were trimmed by 0 bases and 2 bases, with 11 bases remaining between them. CDR1 SGHRS and CDR2 YFSETQ come from the germline V gene. The CDR3 loop reads CASSLGPRENTEAFF. CDR3 coding DNA: TGCGCCAGCAGCTTGGGACCGCGCGAAAACACTGAAGCTTTCTTT.

The chain links TRBV5-1 to TRBJ2-7, with 12 bases fitting TRBD1. With 4 bases clipped from V and 6 bases from J, the junction kept 14 bases outside the gene matches. The germline V gene has CDR1 SGHRS and CDR2 YFSETQ. The CDR3 spans 17 residues. As DNA, the CDR3 is TGCGCCAGCAGCGGTCCCGGGACAGGGGGCGCTTTTAGCGAGCAGTACTTC. It is translated as CASSGPGTGGAFSEQYF.